The T cell receptor (beta chain) under discussion was sequenced for a study of shared clonotypes between healthy human individuals. Points from the study as a whole: Among the subsets, naive ones generally showed larger estimated richness than memory ones.

About this clone: Its antigen is unidentified.

Original processing notes: As immunoSEQ supplied junction-only sequences (without quality scores), filtering differed. The protocol was immunoSEQ multiplex PCR, while the TCRdb copy is restricted to in-frame clones and leaves out a portion. That table gives V, J and clone size, and the DNA gave D and trimming. The sample has around 200,000 clones; approximately 61% are singletons. Per the germline V gene, CDR1 is MDHEN and CDR2 is SYDVKM. This CDR3 is 19 amino acids long. V lost 5 bases and J lost 1; bases outside the gene matches: 14. The sequenced sample was memory CD4+ T cells sorted from blood. Subset here: CD45RA-negative fraction. This sequence was found in a man under 40 in good health. This chain joins TRBV28 and TRBJ1-1, with TRBD1 matching over 12 bases. The CDR3 is CASSRGPGTGGGQNTEAFF. DNA of the CDR3: TGTGCCAGCAGTCGGGGTCCCGGGACAGGGGGCGGTCAGAACACTGAAGCTTTCTTT.